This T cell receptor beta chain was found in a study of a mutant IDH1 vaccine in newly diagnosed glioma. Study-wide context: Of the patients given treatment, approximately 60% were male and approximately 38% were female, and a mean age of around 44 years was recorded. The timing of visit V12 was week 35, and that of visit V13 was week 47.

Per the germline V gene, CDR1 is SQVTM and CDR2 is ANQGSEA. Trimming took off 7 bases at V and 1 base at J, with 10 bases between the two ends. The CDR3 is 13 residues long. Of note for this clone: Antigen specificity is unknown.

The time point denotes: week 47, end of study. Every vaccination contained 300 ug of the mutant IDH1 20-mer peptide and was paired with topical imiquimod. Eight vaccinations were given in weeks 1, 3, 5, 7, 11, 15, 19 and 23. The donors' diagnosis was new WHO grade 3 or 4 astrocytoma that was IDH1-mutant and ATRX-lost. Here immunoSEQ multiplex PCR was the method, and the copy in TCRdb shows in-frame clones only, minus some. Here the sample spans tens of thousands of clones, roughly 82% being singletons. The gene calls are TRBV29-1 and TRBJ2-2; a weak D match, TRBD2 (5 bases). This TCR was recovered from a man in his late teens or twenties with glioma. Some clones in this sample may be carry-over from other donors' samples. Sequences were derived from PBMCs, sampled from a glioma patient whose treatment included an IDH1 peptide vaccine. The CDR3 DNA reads TGCAGCGGTGGAGGAGGGAACACCGGGGAGCTGTTTTTT. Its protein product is CSGGGGNTGELFF.